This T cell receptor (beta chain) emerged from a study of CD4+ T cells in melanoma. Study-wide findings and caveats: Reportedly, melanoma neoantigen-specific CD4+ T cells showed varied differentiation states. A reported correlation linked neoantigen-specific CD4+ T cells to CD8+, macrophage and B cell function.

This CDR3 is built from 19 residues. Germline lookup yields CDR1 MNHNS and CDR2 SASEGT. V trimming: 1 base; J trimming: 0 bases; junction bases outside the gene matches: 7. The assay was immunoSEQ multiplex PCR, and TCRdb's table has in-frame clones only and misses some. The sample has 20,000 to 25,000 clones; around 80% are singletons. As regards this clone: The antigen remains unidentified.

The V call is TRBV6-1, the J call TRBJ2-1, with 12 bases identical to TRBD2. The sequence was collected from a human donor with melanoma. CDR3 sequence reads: CASSEGRLAGAVSYNEQFF. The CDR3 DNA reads TGTGCCAGCAGTGAAGGGAGACTAGCGGGGGCCGTCTCCTACAATGAGCAGTTCTTC.